The clone carrying this TCR beta chain appeared a single time. Sequencing used immunoSEQ multiplex PCR; TCRdb keeps in-frame clones, though not all of them. This sample has under 95,000 clones, with 90% to 95% found just once. After autologous stem cell transplantation all patients relapsed, and prior brentuximab vedotin exposure differed between cohorts. Best overall response was complete response, partial response or progressive disease in these relapsed/refractory classical Hodgkin lymphoma patients. This entry belongs to a study of PD-1 blockade in classical Hodgkin lymphoma. The wider study: Intravenous nivolumab at 3 mg/kg was given to patients every 2 weeks.

This CDR3 is built from 14 residues. V lost 1 base to trimming and J lost 3 bases; unmatched junction nucleotides: 2. Germline CDR1 reads MDHEN; CDR2 reads SYDVKM. Sequencing used peripheral blood mononuclear cells (PBMCs), obtained at baseline. The gene calls are TRBV28 and TRBJ2-7; the match to TRBD2 covers 8 bases. The clonotype was recovered from a human donor with classical Hodgkin lymphoma. The CDR3 region is CASSLYGGGYEQYF. In DNA, the CDR3 is TGTGCCAGCAGTTTATACGGGGGGGGCTACGAGCAGTACTTC. Variable domain in full (rest from reference TRBV28 and TRBJ2-7): DVKVTQSSRYLVKRTGEKVFLECVQDMDHENMFWYRQDPGLGLRLIYFSYDVKMKEKGDIPEGYSVSREKKERFSLILESASTNQTSMYLCASSLYGGGYEQYFGPGTRLTVT.